This T cell receptor beta chain is from a study of shared clonotypes between healthy human individuals (dated by TCRdb to 2020 to 2021). Study-level background: Two women and three men aged 18 to 49 years were included in the cohort. For each donor, CD4 naive and CD4 memory were each run on three plates, CD8 naive on two plates, and CD8 memory on one plate. Blood TCR repertoires of about 5 healthy adults were deeply sequenced to estimate repertoire size and the extent of clonotype sharing between individuals. Different laboratories and diverse techniques were used to prepare libraries and sequence TCR repertoires, to increase sequencing depth and limit assay-specific biases. Between about 0.8 and 9 billion PBMCs per donor were obtained by leukapheresis. The paper as a whole reports these results and caveats: When a handful of donors were compared, the shared fraction of clonotypes was approximately 5% for naive CD4, about 4% for naive CD8, roughly 2.5% for memory CD4, and 0.3% to 0.5% for memory CD8. Pairwise subsampling indicated that sequencing depth was expected to affect the degree of clonotype sharing among donors. Because the study included only a small number of donors, the genetic and exposure-history diversity represented was limited. Sampling was restricted to blood, and TCR repertoires in tissue are likely to differ from TCR repertoires in blood. Rarefaction of sorted-subset datasets indicated incomplete sequencing despite the large sequencing depth. Naive subsets generally had larger estimated clonotype richness than memory subsets. Compared with non-shared clonotypes, clonotypes shared by all four sorted-subset donors had higher generation probabilities.

This clone was detected ten times or more. Its antigen specificity is not known. Base-call qualities are not available, and no considerably larger clone is one nucleotide away. Using the deep immunoSEQ assay, multiplex PCR amplified TCR CDR3 regions from genomic DNA. Extracted genomic DNA from each cell subset was spread evenly across all wells of several immunoSEQ 96-well plates, with each plate serving as a replicate. For sorted subsets, about 200 ng genomic DNA, equal to some 30,000 T cell genomes, was loaded into each replicate PCR. The purified libraries were quantified using a Qubit 3.0 fluorometer, sized with a Bioanalyzer 2100, and then quantified again using the KAPA Library Quantification kit. Each immunoSEQ 96-well plate was sequenced on its own single-read 150-cycle Illumina NextSeq 550 flow cell. On the authors' methods: Because the immunoSEQ output included only junctional sequences and no quality scores, the filtering could not be the same as the filtering used for full-length reads. To assign V/J genes and CDR3, sequences were annotated using PyIR, a Python wrapper for IgBLAST v1.9, with IMGT germline references. Reads were filtered out if the reads had weak V/J assignments (E-value above 1e-6), no CDR3, stop codons, out-of-frame junctions, or ambiguous translated residues. V3J clonotypes were defined as sequences sharing the same inferred V gene, J gene, and CDR3 amino acid sequence. To compute the percentage overlap between repertoires, the number of shared unique clonotypes was divided by the size of the smaller repertoire. Richness of each repertoire was evaluated using RTK rarefaction, the Chao1 estimator, and Recon v2.1 estimates of unobserved clonotypes. OLGA was used to compute generation probabilities for all TCRbeta clonotypes that the gDNA method yielded from a handful of donors. TCRdb mirrors the immuneACCESS table, restricted to in-frame sequences. Some clones are absent from its copies; in checked studies, under half trace to an unresolved V gene, and the reason for the others is unknown. V, J and clone size were drawn from that table, and D and trimming were deduced from the DNA. This sample lists about a million clones; about 74% were detected once. The ten biggest clones cover roughly 1.5% of the sample.

Healthy HIV-negative adults with no recently reported acute infections or vaccinations were included as donors. Only Caucasian adults living in Nashville, Tennessee, USA were represented among the donors. CD4+ T cells were enriched by magnetic negative selection, after which naive cells were positively selected on CD45RA and the negative fraction was taken as the memory subset. Blood was obtained by leukapheresis, after which PBMCs were separated by Ficoll-Histopaque density gradient centrifugation and cryopreserved in liquid nitrogen vapor phase. Analytical flow cytometry was used to check the purity and quantity of each magnetically sorted T cell population. From each sorted fraction, genomic DNA was isolated and quantified by UV absorbance on a Nanodrop 2000c. Counted from cysteine to phenylalanine, this CDR3 has 18 amino acids. Only the CDR3 region is kept as DNA, spanning 54 bases read in frame from base 1. V loses 1 base of germline sequence and J loses 10 bases, and the interval between the two ends is 29 bases. The germline V gene supplies CDR1 SGHAT and CDR2 FQNNGV.

The source is a man younger than 35 in good health. Recombination connected TRBV11-2 to TRBJ2-7, and the D gene may be TRBD2, 7 bases matching. Sequenced sample: memory CD4+ T cells sorted from blood. Explained via the paper, the cell subset or site label denotes: CD45RA-negative fraction. The DNA sequence reads TGTGCCAGCAGCTTAGGAGGGGGGGTTCGACAGGCGGAATCGTCCCAGTACTTC. This sequence encodes CASSLGGGVRQAESSQYF.